This T cell receptor beta chain comes out of a study of blood T cell repertoires in COVID-19 (dated by TCRdb to the early 2020s). Concerning the study at large: The collaborator samples originated in the United States, Italy and Spain and spanned the acute and convalescent phases of COVID-19. The prospective study material was composed of cDNA or gDNA derived from T cells, B-cell-depleted T cells, or PBMCs. Subjects who had been exposed to COVID-19, were actively infected with it, or had recovered from it provided the deeply sampled blood TCRbeta repertoires that made up the dataset. The repertoires were released in a freely available public database intended as a resource for research on the immune response to SARS-CoV-2. Samples came from the ongoing ImmuneRACE study (first 160 participants) plus 1,254 subjects from 6 global collaborators. Sample metadata almost always included a de-identified subject ID, COVID-19 status, age in years and sex. Where HLA class I and class II types were available, the types were taken from metadata supplied by the sample provider, not from assay-based typing.

The immunoSEQ Assay, a bias-controlled multiplex PCR, was used to amplify TCRbeta CDR3 regions from genomic DNA. For the original study's pipeline: Within the assay, amplification of reference gene primers was used to estimate how many nucleated cells each sample contained. Sequence reads were collapsed and filtered to measure the absolute abundance of every unique TCRbeta CDR3 rearrangement. For each sample, productive Simpson clonality was calculated as the square root of Simpson's diversity index over productive rearrangements. The table was pulled from immuneACCESS by TCRdb, which kept in-frame rearrangements only. Such tables lose some clones; where checked, under half of the loss comes from unresolved V genes, and the rest has no known cause. V and J calls and clone size follow that table, whereas D and trimming were derived from the DNA. This sample holds over 150,000 clones; around 83% were observed only once. Clones ranked in the top ten supply roughly an eighth of the sample.

The germline V and J ends show losses of 7 bases and 0 bases respectively, and no gene match explains 2 bases of the junction. CDR1 and CDR2, per the germline V gene (reference sequence), are LNHDA and SQIVND. There are 14 amino acids in the CDR3, from cysteine to phenylalanine inclusive. Only CDR3 DNA remains: 42 bases, in frame from the first base. As concerns this clone: The clone's antigen remains unknown. Base qualities are not at hand, and no much larger clone is one base apart.

The collaborating institutions used their own protocols to collect whole blood in K2EDTA tubes. Collaborator samples were shipped for TCRbeta analysis as frozen whole blood, isolated PBMCs, or DNA extracted from either sample type. Findings and caveats that apply to the study as a whole: The quantity of clinical and demographic metadata differed by source and by participant and was supplied without curation.

The TCR was taken from a human donor in a cohort sampled during active COVID-19. The sample consisted of peripheral blood. The chain uses TRBV19 and TRBJ2-1, and 8 bases in between align with TRBD2. The CDR3 region has the sequence CASTRGGSYNEQFF. The sequenced DNA: TGTGCCAGTACCCGGGGGGGCTCCTACAATGAGCAGTTCTTC.